Detailed here is one T cell receptor beta chain. Its antigen is still unknown. Here the CDR3 omits its conserved ending phenylalanine or tryptophan, so a read error is the likely source. Purified naive CD4+ T cells were depleted of CD25+ Tregs. After constant-region reverse-primer amplification, full-length variable regions underwent semi-nested PCR with Nested Universal Primer A. TCRdb ran MiXCR on the 5' RACE reads and lists one entry per CDR3 protein. The data contain over 10,000 distinct CDR3 sequences, around 22% of them seen just once; the ten biggest clones take up less than 4%. V dropped 0 bases and J dropped 6 bases, with 3 bases sitting between them. The CDR3 spans 12 residues. Per germline, CDR1 SGHRS and CDR2 YFSETQ. Regarding the study as a whole: Whole repertoires were not studied in the larger cohort, only one V-J beta rearrangement.

V gene TRBV5-1 combines with J gene TRBJ2-2; D is undetermined. This TCR derives from a female donor with breast cancer. Sequencing was carried out using naive CD4+ T cells sorted from blood. The subset here: naive CD4+ T cells, CD4+CD45RA+CD25-. CDR3 sequence reads: CASSLGAGELFS. CDR3 nucleotides: TGCGCCAGCAGCTTGGGGGCCGGGGAGCTGTTTTCT.